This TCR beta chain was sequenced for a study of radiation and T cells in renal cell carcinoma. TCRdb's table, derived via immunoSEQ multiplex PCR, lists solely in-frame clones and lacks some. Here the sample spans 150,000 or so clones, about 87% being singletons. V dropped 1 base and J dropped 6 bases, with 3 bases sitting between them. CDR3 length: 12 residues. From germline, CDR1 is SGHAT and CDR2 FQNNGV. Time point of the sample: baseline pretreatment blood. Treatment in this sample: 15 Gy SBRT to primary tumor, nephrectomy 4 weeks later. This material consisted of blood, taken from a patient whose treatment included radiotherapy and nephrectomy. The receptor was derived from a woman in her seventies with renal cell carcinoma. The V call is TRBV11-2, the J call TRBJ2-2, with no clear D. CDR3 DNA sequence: TGTGCCAGCAGCTTAGCATCCGGGGAGCTGTTTTTT. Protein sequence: CASSLASGELFF.